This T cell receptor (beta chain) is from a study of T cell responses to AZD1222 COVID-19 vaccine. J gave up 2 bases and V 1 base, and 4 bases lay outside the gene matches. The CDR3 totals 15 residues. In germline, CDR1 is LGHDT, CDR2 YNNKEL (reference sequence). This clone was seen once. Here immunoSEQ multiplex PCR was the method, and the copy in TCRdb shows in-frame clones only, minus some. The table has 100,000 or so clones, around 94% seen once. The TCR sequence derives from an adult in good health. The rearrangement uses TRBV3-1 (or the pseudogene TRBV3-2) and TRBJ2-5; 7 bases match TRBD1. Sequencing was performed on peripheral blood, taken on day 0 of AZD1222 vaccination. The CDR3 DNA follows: TGTGCCAGCAGCCAAGTCCGGGACAGACAAGAGACCCAGTACTTC. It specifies CASSQVRDRQETQYF.